This T cell receptor (beta chain) came from a study of blood T cell repertoires in COVID-19. Study overall: Samples of COVID-19 (acute and convalescent) were obtained from the United States, Italy and Spain.

Some clones are missing from TCRdb's copy, which holds only in-frame ones; the method was immunoSEQ multiplex PCR. The sample lists tens of thousands of clones; 86% were seen once. Residents of 24 US areas, aged about 18 to 95 years, made up the participants. Grouping used clinical history reported by participants in a survey and questionnaire. Cohort 3 donors counted as recovered after two negative PCRs, clearance, or resolved symptoms. The CDR3 extends over 14 amino acids. Germline V gene data show CDR1 as SGDLS and CDR2 as YYNGEE. The V gene end was trimmed by 4 bases and the J gene end by 8 bases; junction bases not matched to a gene: 8.

The sample consisted of PBMCs or T cells enriched from blood (not recorded which). The V and J genes are TRBV9 and TRBJ2-2; 7 bases are shared with TRBD1. The clonotype originates from a woman in her 50s who had recovered from COVID-19. This CDR3 reads CASSPQGNRGELFF. The CDR3 DNA follows: TGTGCCAGCAGCCCACAGGGGAACAGGGGGGAGCTGTTTTTT.